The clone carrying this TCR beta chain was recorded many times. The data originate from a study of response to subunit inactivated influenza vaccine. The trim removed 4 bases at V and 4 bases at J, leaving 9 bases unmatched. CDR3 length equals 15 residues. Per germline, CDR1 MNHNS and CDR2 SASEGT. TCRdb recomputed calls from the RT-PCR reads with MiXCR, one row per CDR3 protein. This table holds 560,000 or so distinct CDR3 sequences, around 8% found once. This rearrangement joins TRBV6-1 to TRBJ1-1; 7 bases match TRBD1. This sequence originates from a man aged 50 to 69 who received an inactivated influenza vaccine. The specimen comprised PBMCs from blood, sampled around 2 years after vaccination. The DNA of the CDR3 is TGTGCCAGCAGTGCGCACAGGGGTACGGGCACTGAAGCTTTCTTT. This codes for CASSAHRGTGTEAFF.